The 23 T cell receptor beta chains in this list originate from one sample, sequenced in a study of neurological immune-mediated disorders. Using its own MiXCR run on the 5' RACE reads, TCRdb lists one record per CDR3 protein. The data hold roughly 88,000 distinct CDR3 sequences, with around 3.5% observed a single time. Sequencing used PBMCs. The receptor source for this set is a woman between 50 and 59 years old with multiple sclerosis.

This clonotype was found many times. This sequence joins TRBV7-2 and TRBJ2-1; 11 nucleotides agree with TRBD2. Germline trimming cut 6 bases from V and 3 bases from J; bases unmatched to any gene: 7. The germline V gene has CDR1 SGHTA and CDR2 FQGNSA. The CDR3 has 16 residues. The CDR3 loop is CASRHLTSGDYNEQFF. The CDR3 nucleotides are TGTGCCAGCAGACACCTGACTAGCGGGGACTACAATGAGCAGTTCTTC.

Many counts were recorded for this clonotype. This likely comes from a read error, as the CDR3 has no conserved phenylalanine or tryptophan at its end. The DNA is left out, because the CDR3 cannot be placed on it with certainty; the CDR3 is given as TCRdb lists it. The rearrangement joins TRBV10-2 to TRBJ2-7; the table's D call of TRBD2 was not tested on the DNA. Both ends counted, the CDR3 spans 13 residues. CDR1 WSHSY and CDR2 SAAADI come from the germline V gene. The chain's CDR3 is CASSDFGTSGGAI.

This clonotype was detected many times. The gene calls are TRBV7-2 and TRBJ1-5; D not certain. CDR1 and CDR2 (germline): SGHTA, FQGNSA. This CDR3 contains 15 residues. With 2 bases removed from V and 5 bases from J, the gap between germline ends came to 13 bases. CDR3 sequence: CASSLRPEPYQPQHF. CDR3 DNA: TGTGCCAGCAGCTTACGGCCGGAGCCTTATCAGCCCCAGCATTTT.

This clonotype has ten or more counts. V and J are TRBV7-2 and TRBJ2-2, with D possibly being TRBD2 (6 bases). The CDR3 is 15 residues long. Germline loops: CDR1 SGHTA, CDR2 FQGNSA. Trimming pared 5 bases from V and 6 bases from J, leaving 16 bases between. In nucleotides, the CDR3 is TGTGCCAGCAGCGCGACCGGGGGTGTCGCCGGGGAGCTGTTTTTT. It encodes CASSATGGVAGELFF. Filled out from reference TRBV7-2 and TRBJ2-2, the complete variable domain reads GAGVSQSPSNKVTEKGKDVELRCDPISGHTALYWYRQSLGQGLEFLIYFQGNSAPDKSGLPSDRFSAERTGGSVSTLTIQRTQQEDSAVYLCASSATGGVAGELFFGEGSRLTVL.

This clonotype was counted only a few times. This chain links TRBV7-9 with TRBJ1-1; 7 nucleotides align to TRBD1. The V segment lost 2 bases and the J segment 1 base; nucleotides outside the gene matches: 4. Germline CDR1 and CDR2: SEHNR and FQNEAQ (reference sequence). The CDR3 extends over 15 amino acids. CDR3 amino acids: CASSLYRDRNTEAFF. The DNA for the CDR3 is TGTGCCAGCAGCTTATACCGGGACAGGAACACTGAAGCTTTCTTT. The full variable domain, with the rest looked up from reference TRBV7-9 and TRBJ1-1, is DTGVSQNPRHKITKRGQNVTFRCDPISEHNRLYWYRQTLGQGPEFLTYFQNEAQLEKSRLLSDRFSAERPKGSFSTLEIQRTEQGDSAMYLCASSLYRDRNTEAFFGQGTRLTVV.

This clonotype was seen many times. The rearrangement joins TRBV4-3 to TRBJ1-2; 7 positions match TRBD1. There are 14 residues in the CDR3. V was pared by 4 bases and J by 4 bases, with 6 bases of the junction left unmatched. Germline V gene sequence: CDR1 LGHNA, CDR2 YSLEER. The CDR3 protein is CASSPTRDSYGYTF. The CDR3, as DNA: TGCGCCAGCAGCCCGACCCGGGACAGCTATGGCTACACCTTC.

This clonotype was seen at least ten times. The V and J genes are TRBV10-3 and TRBJ1-1; D might be TRBD1 (5 bases). The CDR3 extends over 15 amino acids. The germline V gene encodes CDR1 ENHRY and CDR2 SYGVKD. V was shortened by 0 bases and J by 4 bases, with 12 bases between the two germline ends. The CDR3 sequence is CAISESKGIGTEAFF. The CDR3 DNA follows: TGTGCCATCAGTGAGTCGAAGGGGATCGGCACTGAAGCTTTCTTT.

This clonotype was recorded many times. The J gene is TRBJ1-6, the V gene TRBV12-3 or TRBV12-4, with a possible D match to TRBD1 (6 bases). Trimming stripped 5 bases from V and 10 bases from J, with 15 bases between. This CDR3 has 14 residues. CDR3 coding DNA: TGTGCCAGCAGTGGGACATTGAGTCGATCACCCCTCCACTTT. The encoded protein is CASSGTLSRSPLHF.

This clonotype was picked up many times. The genes are TRBV6-5 and TRBJ1-5, with a possible D match to TRBD1 (6 bases). Germline V CDR1 and CDR2: MNHEY, SVGAGI. Trimming took 4 bases from V and 3 from J, leaving 13 bases between them. The CDR3 is 15 amino acids. The CDR3 DNA is TGTGCCAGCAGTTCTTACAGGGATATCAATCAGCCCCAGCATTTT. This codes for CASSSYRDINQPQHF.

This clonotype was detected many times. The rearrangement links TRBV11-2 to TRBJ1-4; D gene ambiguous. The CDR3 is made up of 14 amino acids. V shed 6 bases and J shed 8 bases, with 16 bases lying between them. Germline CDR1 is SGHAT and CDR2 is FQNNGV. CDR3 protein: CASSFNRGSEKLFF. CDR3 in DNA: TGTGCCAGCAGTTTCAACCGGGGATCGGAAAAACTGTTTTTT.

This clonotype was detected ten times or more. The chain links TRBV11-2 to TRBJ1-1; maybe TRBD1 (6 bases). This CDR3 is 14 amino acids long. Germline V gives CDR1 SGHAT, CDR2 FQNNGV. The V and J ends lost 1 base and 5 bases respectively, with 11 bases between them. The CDR3 is CASSLVDSLTEAFF. As DNA, the CDR3 is TGTGCCAGCAGCTTAGTGGACAGCTTAACTGAAGCTTTCTTT. Together with reference TRBV11-2 and TRBJ1-1, the CDR3 gives the full variable domain: EAGVAQSPRYKIIEKRQSVAFWCNPISGHATLYWYQQILGQGPKLLIQFQNNGVVDDSQLPKDRFSAERLKGVDSTLKIQPAKLEDSAVYLCASSLVDSLTEAFFGQGTRLTVV.

This clonotype was observed at least ten times. The rearrangement uses TRBV7-2 and TRBJ2-3; no reliable D call. The CDR3 has 12 residues. V lost 2 bases to trimming and J lost 11 bases, with 11 bases between them. Germline V CDR1 and CDR2: SGHTA, FQGNSA. The CDR3 region is CASSLTSQGQYF. The CDR3 region has the DNA TGTGCCAGCAGCTTAACCAGCCAAGGGCAGTATTTT.

This clonotype was picked up many times. This chain uses TRBV20-1 with TRBJ2-1, with D tentatively TRBD2 (7 bases). CDR3 length: 14 residues. V lost 5 bases, J lost 2 bases, and 13 bases lay in between. Germline V CDR1 and CDR2: DFQATT, SNEGSKA (reference sequence). DNA of the CDR3: TGCAGTGCTTTCCGGGGGGCCGCCTACAATGAGCAGTTCTTC. It codes for CSAFRGAAYNEQFF.

This clonotype came up many times. The V call is TRBV4-1, the J call TRBJ1-6; D unresolved. From germline, CDR1 is MGHRA and CDR2 YSYEKL. The CDR3 is 15 amino acids. V gave up 0 bases and J gave up 7 bases, with 10 bases separating them. In DNA form, the CDR3 reads TGCGCCAGCAGCCAAGATCGGGCAGCGAATTCACCCCTCCACTTT. It specifies CASSQDRAANSPLHF.

This clonotype was seen at least ten times. V usage is TRBV12-3 or TRBV12-4 and J usage is TRBJ2-2; D is tentatively TRBD1 or TRBD2 (5 bases each). The CDR3 covers 14 residues. V shed 1 base and J shed 13 bases, with 16 bases lying between them. The CDR3 sequence: CASSLGVYRDRLFF. The CDR3 DNA reads as TGTGCCAGCAGTTTAGGGGTATACCGGGACCGGCTGTTTTTT.

This clonotype was picked up many times. The chain has TRBV5-6 and TRBJ2-1; TRBD1 is a possible D gene (5 bases). CDR3 length: 14 residues. CDR1 is SGHDT, CDR2 YYEEEE, per germline. V lost 1 base and J lost 7, with 12 bases in between. The CDR3 DNA follows: TGTGCCAGCAGCTTGTCGCAGGGTAATAATGAGCAGTTCTTC. Translating it yields CASSLSQGNNEQFF.

This clonotype occurred many times. The rearrangement uses TRBV27 and TRBJ1-4; TRBD1 matches 10 bases. J gave up 7 bases and V 2 bases, and 4 bases lay outside the gene matches. This CDR3 has 15 amino acids. The V gene's germline CDR1 is MNHEY and CDR2 SMNVEV (reference sequence). The DNA of the CDR3 is TGTGCCAGCAGTTTAAGGACAGGGGGGATTGAAAAACTGTTTTTT. Its protein product is CASSLRTGGIEKLFF.

This clonotype showed up many times. The chain carries TRBV5-1 and TRBJ1-1, with no clear D. The germline gives CDR1 SGHRS, CDR2 YFSETQ. Trimming pared 2 bases from V and 3 bases from J, leaving 8 bases between. CDR3 size: 13 residues. The CDR3 sequence is CASSFSADTEAFF. CDR3 nucleotides: TGCGCCAGCAGCTTCTCGGCGGACACTGAAGCTTTCTTT.

This clonotype was seen repeatedly, ten times or more. The J gene is TRBJ2-7, the V gene TRBV20-1; the D gene is possibly TRBD1 (6 bases). The CDR3 runs to 13 residues. Trimming stripped 3 bases from V and 4 bases from J, with 13 bases between. CDR1 and CDR2 (germline): DFQATT, SNEGSKA (reference sequence). The DNA for the CDR3 is TGCAGTGCTAGTAGGGGGACACCTTACGAGCAGTACTTC. This encodes CSASRGTPYEQYF.

This clonotype was counted ten times or more. The chain combines TRBV7-6 with TRBJ1-5; maybe TRBD1 (6 bases). V was trimmed by 1 base and J by 1 base, leaving 11 bases between them. The CDR3 loop spans 16 amino acids. Germline-derived CDR1 and CDR2 are SGHVS and FNYEAQ. The CDR3 protein is CASSLGGGRSNQPQHF. CDR3 bases: TGTGCCAGCAGCTTAGGAGGGGGAAGAAGCAATCAGCCCCAGCATTTT.

This clonotype was seen many times. The chain links TRBV5-1 to TRBJ2-3; 11 bases are a match to TRBD2. CDR3 length: 15 amino acids. V lost 4 bases and J lost 4; bases outside the gene matches: 5. Germline V gives CDR1 SGHRS, CDR2 YFSETQ. CDR3 region: CASSISGGGSDTQYF. As DNA, the CDR3 is TGCGCCAGCAGCATTAGCGGGGGGGGCTCAGATACGCAGTATTTT.

This clonotype was counted many times. This chain joins TRBV20-1 and TRBJ2-2; 7 positions match TRBD2. Germline-derived CDR1 and CDR2 are DFQATT and SNEGSKA (reference sequence). The CDR3 has 15 amino acids. With V trimmed by 5 bases and J by 1 base, 7 bases remained unmatched. The CDR3 nucleotides are TGCAGTGCTGCCCGAGCGGGGTGGAACACCGGGGAGCTGTTTTTT. This gives the protein CSAARAGWNTGELFF.

This clonotype was seen many times. The V call is TRBV20-1, the J call TRBJ1-5; D not certain. Looked up from germline, CDR1 is DFQATT and CDR2 is SNEGSKA (reference sequence). The CDR3 is 14 amino acids. V lost 3 bases and J lost 1, with 10 bases in between. This chain's CDR3 is CSASGIRSNQPQHF. The CDR3 DNA follows: TGCAGTGCTAGTGGGATTCGGAGCAATCAGCCCCAGCATTTT.